This TCR beta chain was captured by sequencing in a study of blood T cells in healthy people across ages. Study outcomes and limitations: The study found TCR beta diversity correlated strongly with naive T cell percentage. Since the PBMCs were unsorted, naive and antigen-experienced cells could not be conclusively compared.

Through a sample-barcoded 5' primer and a J-beta primer mix, a second PCR was run for roughly 7 to 11 cycles. From the 5' RACE reads, TCRdb called clonotypes with MiXCR, one entry per CDR3 protein. The sample carries approximately 850,000 distinct CDR3 sequences, about three fifths recorded once. A remark on this clonotype: No antigen is known for it.

Germline assignment: CDR1 MNHNS and CDR2 SASEGT. V lost 8 bases to trimming and J lost 5 bases; unmatched junction nucleotides: 12. The CDR3 contains 14 residues. The sequence was obtained from a man aged 25-40 years in good health. Sequenced material: blood. The rearrangement links TRBV6-1 to TRBJ2-7; the match to TRBD2 covers 7 bases. The CDR3 nucleotides are TGTGCCAGCGGAGGGAGGGATTGGTTAAACGAGCAGTACTTC. Amino acids: CASGGRDWLNEQYF.